The 5 T cell receptor beta chains in this list originate from one sample, sequenced in a study of molecular identifiers for immune sequencing clone quantification. TCRdb called the PCR reads again in MiXCR, with one record for every CDR3 protein. The sample has about 630,000 distinct CDR3 sequences, approximately 24% seen once. What was sequenced was naive CD8+ T cells from blood, with Jurkat cell RNA spiked in. Described subset: FACS-sorted CD8+CD4-CCR7+CD45RA+ naive T cells. All receptors come from a human donor in good health. Some libraries in this study had Jurkat cell RNA spiked in.

CDR3 loop: CASKTPYYSGANVLTF. CDR3 coding DNA: TGTGCCAGTAAGACACCCTACTACTCTGGGGCCAACGTCCTGACTTTC. The chain is built from TRBV19 and TRBJ2-6; D not certain. Germline assignment: CDR1 LNHDA and CDR2 SQIVND (reference sequence). The CDR3 runs 16 residues. Trimming stripped 7 bases from V and 0 bases from J, with 13 bases between.

This clonotype was found a few times. This CDR3 is CASSLSLNEQFF. The DNA for the CDR3 is TGTGCCAGCAGTTTAAGCCTTAATGAGCAGTTCTTC. This chain links TRBV27 with TRBJ2-1, with D uncertain. Between the trimmed V and J ends, which lost 2 bases and 7 bases, there was a span of 6 bases. The CDR3 contains 12 residues. The germline V gene encodes CDR1 MNHEY and CDR2 SMNVEV (reference sequence).

In this sample, this clonotype turned up once. Being one base from a much bigger clone, this may be a read error. This chain joins TRBV27 and TRBJ2-3; D is possibly TRBD2 (7 bases). CDR1 and CDR2 from the germline V gene are MNHEY and SMNVEV (reference sequence). CDR3 length: 13 amino acids. CDR3 loop: CAGSPGGLDTQYF. The CDR3 DNA reads TGTGCCGGCAGTCCCGGGGGGCTGGATACGCAGTATTTT.

With respect to this clonotype: A read error may explain this, as a much larger clone is one base away. This chain connects TRBV6-2 or TRBV6-3 to TRBJ1-1; no clear D gene. This CDR3 is 12 amino acids long. CDR1 is MNHEY, CDR2 SVGEGT, per germline. The ends were cut back, 1 base at V and 8 bases at J, with 8 bases in the middle. The CDR3 DNA sequence: TGTGCCAGCAGTTACTACAGCACGGAAGCTTTCTTT. This encodes CASSYYSTEAFF.

The table lists this clonotype with a few counts. The J gene is TRBJ1-4, the V gene TRBV27; no clear D gene. The germline V and J ends were trimmed by 3 bases and 5 bases, with 4 bases remaining between them. This CDR3 contains 12 residues. Per the germline V gene, CDR1 is MNHEY and CDR2 is SMNVEV (reference sequence). CDR3 loop: CASSFGNEKLFF. CDR3 nucleotides: TGTGCCAGCAGTTTCGGGAATGAAAAACTGTTTTTT.